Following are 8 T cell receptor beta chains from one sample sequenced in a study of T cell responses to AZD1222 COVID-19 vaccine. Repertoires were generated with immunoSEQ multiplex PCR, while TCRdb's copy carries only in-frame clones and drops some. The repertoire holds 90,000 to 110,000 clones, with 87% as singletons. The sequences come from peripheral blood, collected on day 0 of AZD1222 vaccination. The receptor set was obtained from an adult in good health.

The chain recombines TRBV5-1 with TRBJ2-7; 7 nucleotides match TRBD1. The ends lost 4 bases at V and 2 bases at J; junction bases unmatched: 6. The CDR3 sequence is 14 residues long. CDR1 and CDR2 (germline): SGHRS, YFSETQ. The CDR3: CASSTGQQTYEQYF. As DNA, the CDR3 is TGCGCCAGCAGCACGGGACAGCAAACCTACGAGCAGTACTTC.

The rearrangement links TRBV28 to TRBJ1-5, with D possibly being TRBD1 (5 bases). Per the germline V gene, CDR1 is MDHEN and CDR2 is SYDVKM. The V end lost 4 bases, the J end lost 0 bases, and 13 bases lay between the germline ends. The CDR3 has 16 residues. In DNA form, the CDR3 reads TGTGCCAGCAGTTATCCGGACAATTATAGCAATCAGCCCCAGCATTTT. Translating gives CASSYPDNYSNQPQHF. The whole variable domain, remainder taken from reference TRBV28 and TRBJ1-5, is DVKVTQSSRYLVKRTGEKVFLECVQDMDHENMFWYRQDPGLGLRLIYFSYDVKMKEKGDIPEGYSVSREKKERFSLILESASTNQTSMYLCASSYPDNYSNQPQHFGDGTRLSIL.

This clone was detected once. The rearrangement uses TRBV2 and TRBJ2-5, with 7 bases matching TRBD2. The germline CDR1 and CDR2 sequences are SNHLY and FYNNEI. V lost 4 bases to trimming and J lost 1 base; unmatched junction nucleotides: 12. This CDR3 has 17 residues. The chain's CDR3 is CASSGVSGASPQETQYF. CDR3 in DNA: TGTGCCAGCAGTGGGGTGAGCGGGGCCTCCCCCCAAGAGACCCAGTACTTC.

The CDR3 bases are TGTGCCAGTCGGGCGGCGGGAGTATGGACCGGGGAGCTGTTTTTT. This encodes CASRAAGVWTGELFF. V is TRBV19 and J is TRBJ2-2; TRBD2 matches at 7 bases. V trimming: 8 bases; J trimming: 5 bases; junction bases outside the gene matches: 11. Germline CDR1 and CDR2: LNHDA and SQIVND (reference sequence). The CDR3 totals 15 residues.

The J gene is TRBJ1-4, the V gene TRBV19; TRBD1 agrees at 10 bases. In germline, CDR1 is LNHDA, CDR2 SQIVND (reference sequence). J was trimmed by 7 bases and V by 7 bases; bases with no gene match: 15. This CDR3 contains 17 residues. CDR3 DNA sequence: TGTGCCAGTACTTCCTTCCGGGACAGGGGTTTCGGTGAAAAACTGTTTTTT. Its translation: CASTSFRDRGFGEKLFF.

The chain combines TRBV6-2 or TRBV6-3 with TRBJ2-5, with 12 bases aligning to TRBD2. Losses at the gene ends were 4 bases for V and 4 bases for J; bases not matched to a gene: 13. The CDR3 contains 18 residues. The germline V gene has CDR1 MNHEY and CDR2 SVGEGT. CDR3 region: CASSSLAGGRGSRETQYF. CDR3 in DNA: TGTGCCAGCAGTTCGCTAGCGGGGGGGAGGGGCTCGAGAGAGACCCAGTACTTC.

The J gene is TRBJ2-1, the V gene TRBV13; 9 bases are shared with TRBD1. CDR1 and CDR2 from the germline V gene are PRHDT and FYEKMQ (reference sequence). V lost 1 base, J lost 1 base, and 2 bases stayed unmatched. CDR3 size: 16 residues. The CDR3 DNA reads TGTGCCAGCAGCTTAGAAGGACAGGGGTCCTACAATGAGCAGTTCTTC. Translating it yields CASSLEGQGSYNEQFF.

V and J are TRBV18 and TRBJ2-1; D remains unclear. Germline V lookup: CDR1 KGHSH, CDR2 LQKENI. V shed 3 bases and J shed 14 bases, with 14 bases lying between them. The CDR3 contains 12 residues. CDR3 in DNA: TGTGCCAGCTCACCTCGGCCAGGATATGAGTTCTTC. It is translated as CASSPRPGYEFF.